Below are 32 T cell receptor beta chains sequenced from a single sample in a study of vaccination effects on CD4 cells after COVID-19. Using viral peptide pools, the ViraFEST assay grew out antigen-specific CD4+ T cells prior to sequencing. When nine to ten days of culture had elapsed, CD4+ T cells were isolated. Either the mRNA-1273 or the BNT162b2 vaccine was given to participants as two doses. These receptors' targets are unknown. Sequencing was performed with immunoSEQ multiplex PCR; in TCRdb, only in-frame clones are kept and a portion is missing. This sample has 20,000 to 30,000 clones, with about 75% found just once. Here the sequenced sample was CD4+ T cells from PBMCs cultured with SARS-CoV-2 spike peptides, taken after COVID-19 vaccination. These receptors all stem from a human donor who received a COVID-19 vaccine. Some clones in this sample may be carry-over from other donors' samples.

This clone has only a few counts. The V call is TRBV2, the J call TRBJ2-2; 7 bases map to TRBD1. Germline values: CDR1 SNHLY, CDR2 FYNNEI. After removal of 8 bases from V and 1 base from J, the junction contained 4 bases not matched to a gene. The CDR3 runs to 14 residues. CDR3 sequence (DNA): TGTGCCAGCGGAACAGGGGAGAACACCGGGGAGCTGTTTTTT. Amino acids: CASGTGENTGELFF.

This chain links TRBV18 with TRBJ2-1; 8 nucleotides line up with TRBD1. The CDR3 totals 16 residues. V lost 3 bases to trimming and J lost 4 bases; unmatched junction nucleotides: 8. CDR1 and CDR2 from the germline V gene are KGHSH and LQKENI. CDR3 bases: TGTGCCAGCTCACCCCAGGGGGCAGGGGTTTACAATGAGCAGTTCTTC. Encoded protein: CASSPQGAGVYNEQFF. Supplemented by reference TRBV18 and TRBJ2-1, the full variable domain reads NAGVMQNPRHLVRRRGQEARLRCSPMKGHSHVYWYRQLPEEGLKFMVYLQKENIIDESGMPKERFSAEFPKEGPSILRIQQVVRGDSAAYFCASSPQGAGVYNEQFFGPGTRLTVL.

This chain links TRBV9 with TRBJ1-2, with a weak D call TRBD1 (5 bases). The V end was cut by 5 bases, the J end by 5 bases, with 13 bases between. Germline CDR1 is SGDLS and CDR2 is YYNGEE. This CDR3 comprises 13 residues. DNA of the CDR3: TGTGCCAGCAGATTCCGGGACGGTTATGGCTACACCTTC. It encodes CASRFRDGYGYTF.

V is TRBV3-1 (or the pseudogene TRBV3-2) and J is TRBJ2-1; D call uncertain. V lost 1 base and J 6 bases, leaving 7 bases between the germline ends. Germline CDR1 and CDR2: LGHDT and YNNKEL (reference sequence). This CDR3 has 13 residues. CDR3 sequence (DNA): TGTGCCAGCAGCCAAGTGTGGTCCAATGAGCAGTTCTTC. Protein product: CASSQVWSNEQFF.

This chain links TRBV12-3 or TRBV12-4 with TRBJ2-7; D unresolved. This CDR3 is 13 amino acids long. Trimming took 6 bases from V and 0 from J, leaving 9 bases between them. Here the CDR3 reads CASRMSLSYEQYF. As DNA, the CDR3 is TGTGCCAGCAGAATGTCTCTCTCCTACGAGCAGTACTTC.

This clone was observed once. V usage is TRBV6-1 and J usage is TRBJ1-2; 7 nucleotides align to TRBD1. CDR3 length: 16 amino acids. Germline V CDR1 and CDR2: MNHNS, SASEGT. Trimming took 3 bases from V and 3 from J; bases not matched to a gene: 10. The CDR3 sequence: CASSDFRLTGDYGYTF. The CDR3, as DNA: TGTGCCAGCAGTGACTTTAGATTAACAGGGGACTATGGCTACACCTTC.

The chain combines TRBV6-5 with TRBJ2-3; a possible D gene is TRBD1 (6 bases). The CDR3 totals 16 residues. Germline V CDR1 and CDR2: MNHEY, SVGAGI. Trimming left V 0 bases short and J 1 base short, with 11 bases between. CDR3 sequence reads: CASSYSRGGGTDTQYF. CDR3 bases: TGTGCCAGCAGTTACTCCAGGGGCGGCGGCACAGATACGCAGTATTTT.

CDR3 sequence reads: CASSGNPGELFF. CDR3 bases: TGTGCCAGCAGTGGCAACCCCGGGGAGCTGTTTTTT. The rearrangement uses TRBV6-4 and TRBJ2-2; D ambiguous. Trimming pared 4 bases from V and 6 bases from J, leaving 6 bases between. The CDR3 is made up of 12 amino acids. CDR1 and CDR2 (germline): MRHNA, SNTAGT.

This clone occurred a few times. This chain links TRBV7-3 with TRBJ1-2; 9 nucleotides match TRBD1. The CDR3 covers 13 residues. With 4 bases clipped from V and 5 bases from J, the junction kept 2 bases outside the gene matches. Germline-derived CDR1 and CDR2 are SGHTA and FQGTGA. CDR3 amino acids: CASSSGQGYGYTF. CDR3 DNA: TGTGCCAGCAGCTCGGGACAGGGATATGGCTACACCTTC.

The genes are TRBV9 and TRBJ2-3; either TRBD1 or TRBD2 may supply D (5 bases each). Deletions cut 4 bases from V and 2 bases from J, with 17 bases between. The CDR3 length is 16 residues. Germline loops: CDR1 SGDLS, CDR2 YYNGEE. In nucleotides, the CDR3 is TGTGCCAGCAGCTCAAAATACGGGGCAGACACAGATACGCAGTATTTT. As protein: CASSSKYGADTDTQYF.

The rearrangement uses TRBV7-8 and TRBJ1-5; a weak D match, TRBD1 (6 bases). Trimming removed 3 bases at V and 5 bases at J, with 14 bases between. The CDR3 consists of 15 residues. Germline V CDR1 and CDR2: SGHVS, FQNEAQ. CDR3 protein: CASSFTGNWDQPQHF. The CDR3 nucleotides read TGTGCCAGCAGCTTTACAGGGAATTGGGATCAGCCCCAGCATTTT.

In its sample, this clone was seen once. The chain uses TRBV6-5 and TRBJ2-3, with D unresolved. In germline, CDR1 is MNHEY, CDR2 SVGAGI. This CDR3 comprises 13 residues. Trimming cost V 2 bases and J 2 bases, with 5 bases left between them. The CDR3 loop reads CASSYRATDTQYF. In DNA form, the CDR3 reads TGTGCCAGCAGTTACAGGGCCACAGATACGCAGTATTTT.

The chain couples TRBV19 to TRBJ1-5; 11 nucleotides align to TRBD1. Trimming cost V 3 bases and J 7 bases; bases outside gene matches: 8. Germline V gene sequence: CDR1 LNHDA, CDR2 SQIVND (reference sequence). This CDR3 contains 16 residues. This CDR3 is CASSIWTGGAGQPQHF. The CDR3 DNA sequence: TGTGCCAGTAGTATCTGGACAGGGGGCGCCGGGCAGCCCCAGCATTTT. The full variable domain, its missing parts supplied by reference TRBV19 and TRBJ1-5, is DGGITQSPKYLFRKEGQNVTLSCEQNLNHDAMYWYRQDPGQGLRLIYYSQIVNDFQKGDIAEGYSVSREKKESFPLTVTSAQKNPTAFYLCASSIWTGGAGQPQHFGDGTRLSIL.

The chain employs TRBV11-3 and TRBJ2-1, with 7 nucleotides matching TRBD1. The CDR3 is made up of 15 amino acids. Per germline, CDR1 SGHNT and CDR2 YENEEA. The trim removed 5 bases at V and 4 bases at J, leaving 8 bases unmatched. The CDR3 sequence is CASSPMTGKYNEQFF. The DNA of the CDR3 is TGTGCCAGCAGCCCTATGACAGGGAAATACAATGAGCAGTTCTTC.

The table lists this clone with a few counts. This rearrangement joins TRBV18 to TRBJ2-2; D not resolved. Germline CDR1 KGHSH, CDR2 LQKENI. Trimming left V 3 bases short and J 3 bases short, with 20 bases between. The CDR3 consists of 18 residues. CDR3: CASSPVVVMGKDTGELFF. Here the CDR3 DNA reads TGTGCCAGCTCACCGGTGGTCGTGATGGGTAAAGACACCGGGGAGCTGTTTTTT.

This sequence joins TRBV5-6 and TRBJ2-6; TRBD1 agrees at 7 bases. The CDR3 length is 19 residues. Germline V CDR1 and CDR2: SGHDT, YYEEEE. The V segment lost 1 base and the J segment 0 bases; nucleotides outside the gene matches: 10. The CDR3 region is CASSLHTGQIDSGANVLTF. CDR3 DNA: TGTGCCAGCAGCTTGCATACGGGACAGATCGACTCTGGGGCCAACGTCCTGACTTTC.

The CDR3 protein is CASSPMSGFNTGELFF. The CDR3 nucleotides are TGTGCCAGCAGTCCAATGTCGGGGTTTAACACCGGGGAGCTGTTTTTT. This chain joins TRBV7-7 and TRBJ2-2; D is perhaps TRBD2 (5 bases). V shed 6 bases and J shed 2 bases, with 16 bases lying between them. The CDR3 runs to 16 residues. Germline V lookup: CDR1 SSHAT, CDR2 FNYEAQ (reference sequence).

V usage is TRBV5-4 and J usage is TRBJ2-3; D uncertain. This CDR3 spans 14 amino acids. Germline CDR1 is SGHNT and CDR2 is YYREEE (reference sequence). V lost 2 bases and J lost 5, with 12 bases in between. CDR3 residues: CASSFGYSVDTQYF. The CDR3 DNA reads as TGTGCCAGCAGCTTTGGGTATTCCGTAGATACGCAGTATTTT.

This chain links TRBV19 with TRBJ2-3; 9 positions match TRBD1. J lost 3 bases, V lost 5 bases, and 6 bases had no gene match. CDR1 and CDR2 (germline): LNHDA, SQIVND (reference sequence). This CDR3 is 15 amino acids long. This CDR3 reads CASSSQGARTDTQYF. CDR3 bases: TGTGCCAGTAGTTCACAGGGGGCAAGGACAGATACGCAGTATTTT.

This clone has just a few counts. The V and J genes are TRBV24-1 and TRBJ2-1, with 8 bases lining up with TRBD2. The V gene's germline CDR1 is KGHDR and CDR2 SFDVKD. J was trimmed by 0 bases and V by 5 bases; bases with no gene match: 5. The CDR3 runs 16 residues. CDR3 sequence (DNA): TGTGCCACCAGTGGATCTAGCGGGCACTCCTACAATGAGCAGTTCTTC. Residues: CATSGSSGHSYNEQFF.

The gene calls are TRBV15 and TRBJ2-3, with D uncertain. This CDR3 is 12 amino acids long. Between the trimmed V and J ends, which lost 0 bases and 5 bases, there was a span of 3 bases. Germline loops: CDR1 LNHNV, CDR2 YYDKDF (reference sequence). The CDR3 DNA sequence: TGTGCCACCAGCAGAGAGGGAGATACGCAGTATTTT. Translating it yields CATSREGDTQYF.

The CDR3 sequence is CASSLGDIGQETQYF. The CDR3 bases are TGTGCCAGCAGCTTAGGGGACATAGGCCAAGAGACCCAGTACTTC. The J gene is TRBJ2-5, the V gene TRBV7-9; possible D gene TRBD1, 6 bases. CDR3 length: 15 residues. V was clipped by 1 base and J by 1 base, with 10 bases between them. Germline lookup yields CDR1 SEHNR and CDR2 FQNEAQ (reference sequence).

The chain employs TRBV5-1 and TRBJ2-2; 12 positions agree with TRBD2. The CDR3 runs to 16 residues. CDR1 SGHRS and CDR2 YFSETQ come from the germline V gene. Unmatched junction bases numbered 7, after V lost 4 bases and J lost 6 bases. DNA for the CDR3: TGCGCCAGCAGCGATCCTAGCGGGGGGGCCGCCGGGGAGCTGTTTTTT. Translated, it gives CASSDPSGGAAGELFF. Together with reference TRBV5-1 and TRBJ2-2, the CDR3 gives the full variable domain: KAGVTQTPRYLIKTRGQQVTLSCSPISGHRSVSWYQQTPGQGLQFLFEYFSETQRNKGNFPGRFSGRQFSNSRSEMNVSTLELGDSALYLCASSDPSGGAAGELFFGEGSRLTVL.

The rearrangement joins TRBV5-5 to TRBJ2-1, with TRBD2 matching 7 bases. Germline V gene data show CDR1 as SGHKS and CDR2 as YYEKEE (reference sequence). CDR3 length: 15 amino acids. J was trimmed by 4 bases and V by 1 base; bases with no gene match: 5. The CDR3 reads CASSLRDYLYNEQFF. The CDR3 DNA follows: TGTGCCAGCAGCTTGCGGGACTACTTATACAATGAGCAGTTCTTC.

CDR3 coding DNA: TGTGCCAGCAGCCTCCGGGACCTCTACACCGGGGAGCTGTTTTTT. Amino acid sequence: CASSLRDLYTGELFF. The chain carries TRBV5-8 and TRBJ2-2, with D perhaps TRBD1 or TRBD2 (5 bases each). The V and J ends lost 4 bases and 3 bases respectively, with 13 bases between them. The CDR3 spans 15 residues. Germline V gives CDR1 SGHTS, CDR2 YDEGEE. Filled out from reference TRBV5-8 and TRBJ2-2, the complete variable domain reads EAGVTQSPTHLIKTRGQQATLRCSPISGHTSVYWYQQALGLGLQFLLWYDEGEERNRGNFPPRFSGRQFPNYSSELNVNALELEDSALYLCASSLRDLYTGELFFGEGSRLTVL.

The J gene is TRBJ2-2, the V gene TRBV29-1; 7 bases are a match to TRBD2. The CDR3 covers 15 residues. The V and J ends lost 5 bases and 5 bases, in that order; junction bases with no gene match: 11. Germline lookup yields CDR1 SQVTM and CDR2 ANQGSEA. This CDR3 is CSVPRVAGLTGELFF. The CDR3 bases are TGCAGCGTTCCCCGGGTAGCGGGTCTTACCGGGGAGCTGTTTTTT.

The chain recombines TRBV2 with TRBJ1-3, with D possibly being TRBD1 (5 bases). V gave up 11 bases and J gave up 0 bases, with 14 bases separating them. Germline loops: CDR1 SNHLY, CDR2 FYNNEI. This CDR3 region has 14 residues. The CDR3 DNA follows: TGTGCCGGCTCACAGGAACACTCTGGAAACACCATATATTTT. The encoded protein is CAGSQEHSGNTIYF.

The chain has TRBV6-2 or TRBV6-3 and TRBJ2-3; 10 bases match TRBD1. Germline CDR1 MNHEY, CDR2 SVGEGT. The CDR3 runs 17 residues. V was pared by 2 bases and J by 6 bases, with 11 bases of the junction left unmatched. This CDR3 reads CASSYEGQGTPSDTQYF. CDR3 nucleotide sequence: TGTGCCAGCAGTTACGAGGGACAGGGGACTCCCTCTGATACGCAGTATTTT.

J is TRBJ1-2 and V is TRBV19; D perhaps matches TRBD1 (5 bases). V gave up 5 bases and J gave up 8 bases, with 15 bases separating them. The CDR3 runs to 13 residues. Germline V gene lookup returns CDR1 LNHDA and CDR2 SQIVND (reference sequence). The CDR3 DNA reads TGTGCCAGTAGTTTCCACAGGATGCTAGGCTACACCTTC. Translating it yields CASSFHRMLGYTF.

The rearrangement uses TRBV19 and TRBJ1-5; D not certain. The V end was cut by 3 bases, the J end by 1 base, with 16 bases between. CDR3 length: 17 residues. In germline, CDR1 is LNHDA, CDR2 SQIVND (reference sequence). DNA for the CDR3: TGTGCCAGTAGTATCGCTCAGGCCGCGATAAGCAATCAGCCCCAGCATTTT. It yields the protein CASSIAQAAISNQPQHF.

In this sample, this clone turned up a few times. The genes are TRBV18 and TRBJ2-3; D perhaps matches TRBD2 (5 bases). Trimming left V 4 bases short and J 2 bases short, with 10 bases between. Germline CDR1 KGHSH, CDR2 LQKENI. The CDR3 extends over 14 amino acids. The CDR3 is CASSLEDSTDTQYF. The CDR3, as DNA: TGTGCCAGCTCACTCGAGGACTCCACAGATACGCAGTATTTT.

The chain uses TRBV6-5 and TRBJ2-3; 8 nucleotides line up with TRBD2. Germline values: CDR1 MNHEY, CDR2 SVGAGI. The length of the CDR3 is 14 residues. V lost 5 bases and J lost 3; bases outside the gene matches: 4. The CDR3 loop reads CASSHGGGTDTQYF. The CDR3 DNA follows: TGTGCCAGCAGTCACGGGGGGGGGACAGATACGCAGTATTTT.